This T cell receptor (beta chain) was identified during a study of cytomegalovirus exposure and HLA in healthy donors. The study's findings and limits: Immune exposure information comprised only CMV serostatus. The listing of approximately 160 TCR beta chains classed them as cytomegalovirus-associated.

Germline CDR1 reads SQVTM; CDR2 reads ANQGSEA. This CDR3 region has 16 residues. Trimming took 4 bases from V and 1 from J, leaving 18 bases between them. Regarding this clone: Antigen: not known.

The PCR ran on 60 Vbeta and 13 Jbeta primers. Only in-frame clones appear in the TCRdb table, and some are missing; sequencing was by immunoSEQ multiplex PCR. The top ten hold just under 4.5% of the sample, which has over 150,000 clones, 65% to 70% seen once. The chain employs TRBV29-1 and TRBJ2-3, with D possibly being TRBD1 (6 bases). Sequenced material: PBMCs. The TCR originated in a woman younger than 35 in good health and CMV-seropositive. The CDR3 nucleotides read TGCAGCGTTGGGTCCTCCACACAGGGTGGCACAGATACGCAGTATTTT. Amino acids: CSVGSSTQGGTDTQYF.